What follows are 3 T cell receptor beta chains derived from one specimen sequenced in a study of blood T cell repertoires in COVID-19. Sequenced by immunoSEQ multiplex PCR; TCRdb stores in-frame clones only, minus some. The sample records more than 300,000 clones, about 87% being singletons. The sequenced sample consisted of peripheral blood. Source of these receptors: a woman aged 25 to 39 with COVID-19, enrolled during active disease.

The chain uses TRBV4-2 and TRBJ1-5; TRBD1 agrees at 7 bases. Germline V lookup: CDR1 LGHNA, CDR2 YNFKEQ. CDR3 length: 17 residues. The trim removed 2 bases at V and 1 base at J, leaving 8 bases unmatched. The CDR3 sequence is CASSQSDRSLSNQPQHF. CDR3 in DNA: TGTGCCAGCAGCCAATCGGACAGGTCTCTAAGCAATCAGCCCCAGCATTTT.

This clone appeared a single time. The chain uses TRBV7-2 and TRBJ2-2; D remains unclear. This CDR3 has 14 amino acids. CDR1 is SGHTA and CDR2 is FQGNSA in the germline V gene. V was pared by 1 base and J by 1 base, with 4 bases between. For the CDR3, the DNA is TGTGCCAGCAGCTTAGTCCAGAACACCGGGGAGCTGTTTTTT. It codes for CASSLVQNTGELFF.

The chain uses TRBV15 and TRBJ2-5; D might be TRBD2 (6 bases). CDR1 is LNHNV and CDR2 is YYDKDF in the germline V gene (reference sequence). V was cut by 5 bases and J by 0 bases, with 10 bases left in between. The CDR3 spans 14 residues. The CDR3, as DNA: TGTGCCACCAGCGTTAGCGGATACCAAGAGACCCAGTACTTC. Translated: CATSVSGYQETQYF.